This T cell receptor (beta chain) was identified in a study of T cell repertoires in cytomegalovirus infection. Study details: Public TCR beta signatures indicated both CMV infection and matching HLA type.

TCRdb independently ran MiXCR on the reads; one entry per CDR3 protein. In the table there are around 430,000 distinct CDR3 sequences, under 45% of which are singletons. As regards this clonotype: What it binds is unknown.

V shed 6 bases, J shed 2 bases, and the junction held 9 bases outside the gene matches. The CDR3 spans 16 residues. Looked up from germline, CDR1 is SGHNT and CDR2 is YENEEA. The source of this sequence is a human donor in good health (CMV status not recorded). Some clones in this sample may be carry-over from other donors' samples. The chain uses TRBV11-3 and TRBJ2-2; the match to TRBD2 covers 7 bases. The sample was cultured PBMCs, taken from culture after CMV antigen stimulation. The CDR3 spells CASSRRAGLNTGELFF. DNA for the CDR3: TGTGCCAGCAGTAGAAGAGCGGGGCTCAACACCGGGGAGCTGTTTTTT.